The rows below give T cell receptor beta chains drawn from one sample of a study of OX40 agonist ivuxolimab in advanced cancers. Assay used: immunoSEQ multiplex PCR; TCRdb lists only in-frame clones, some missing. The sample consists of approximately 31,000 clones, 89% of them appearing once. Sample: CD4+ or CD8+ T cells sorted from blood, taken in a trial of the OX40 agonist ivuxolimab. The receptors were sampled from an adult with an advanced solid tumor such as melanoma, head and neck, liver or kidney cancer. The CDR3 runs from the conserved cysteine through the conserved F or W. The order of the fields is D gene, clone size, V gene, J gene, CDR3 length, CDR3 protein, CDR3 DNA. The D gene is left open where the match is weak. Rows may omit the clone size; those that give it use once, few, many or a size class.

>.|.|TRBV27|TRBJ1-5|16
CASSPLSGRVNQPQHF
TGTGCCAGCAGCCCCCTCTCTGGGCGGGTGAATCAGCCCCAGCATTTT
>TRBD1|.|TRBV5-1|TRBJ2-4|18
CASSSSGTGRLAKNIQYF
TGCGCCAGCAGCTCCAGTGGGACAGGCCGTTTAGCCAAAAACATTCAGTACTTC
>TRBD1|.|TRBV5-1|TRBJ2-7|16
CASSVIPGQGFGEQYF
TGCGCCAGCAGCGTAATACCGGGACAGGGTTTTGGCGAGCAGTACTTC
>TRBD2|.|TRBV6-6|TRBJ2-1|16
CASSYSTSGRANEQFF
TGTGCCAGCAGTTACTCAACTAGCGGGAGGGCGAATGAGCAGTTCTTC
>.|.|TRBV4-1|TRBJ2-2|17
CASSQVDLIQHTGELFF
TGCGCCAGCAGCCAAGTGGACCTTATCCAGCACACCGGGGAGCTGTTTTTT
>TRBD1|.|TRBV7-9|TRBJ1-6|17
CASSLVAGGRGVSPLHF
TGTGCCAGCAGCTTAGTTGCAGGGGGGCGAGGAGTCTCACCCCTCCACTTT
>TRBD2|.|TRBV27|TRBJ2-1|15
CASSTGLAGRNEQFF
TGTGCCAGCAGTACGGGACTAGCGGGTCGAAATGAGCAGTTCTTC
>.|few|TRBV7-3|TRBJ1-1|15
CASSRQGQMNTEAFF
TGTGCCAGCAGCCGTCAGGGCCAGATGAACACTGAAGCTTTCTTT
>TRBD1|.|TRBV2|TRBJ2-7|16
CASTPDRGGASYEQYF
TGTGCCAGCACCCCGGACAGGGGGGGAGCCTCCTACGAGCAGTACTTC
>.|.|TRBV7-7|TRBJ2-2|16
CASSSEGLVGTGELFF
TGTGCCAGCAGCTCCGAGGGCCTAGTTGGGACCGGGGAGCTGTTTTTT
>.|.|TRBV29-1|TRBJ1-4|11
CSVRGGEKLFF
TGCAGCGTTCGAGGGGGTGAAAAACTGTTTTTT
>TRBD2|.|TRBV6-5|TRBJ2-3|14
CASSRRGGTDTQYF
TGTGCCAGCAGTAGACGGGGGGGCACAGATACGCAGTATTTT
>TRBD1|.|TRBV7-2|TRBJ2-4|15
CASRPRTGEENIQYF
TGTGCCAGCAGACCTCGGACAGGGGAAGAAAACATTCAGTACTTC
>TRBD1|.|TRBV19|TRBJ1-5|15
CASTSETGRYQPQHF
TGTGCCAGTACCTCGGAGACAGGGAGGTACCAGCCCCAGCATTTT
>.|few|TRBV5-6|TRBJ1-1|14
CASSLGGMNTEAFF
TGTGCCAGCAGCTTGGGAGGGATGAACACTGAAGCTTTCTTT
>TRBD1|.|TRBV27|TRBJ1-5|15
CASSGGGTALQPQHF
TGTGCCAGCAGTGGGGGGGGGACAGCCTTGCAGCCCCAGCATTTT
>TRBD1|.|TRBV5-1|TRBJ1-6|16
CASSRSSGGQGSPLHF
TGCGCCAGCAGCCGATCCTCAGGGGGGCAGGGTTCACCCCTCCACTTT
>.|.|TRBV7-2|TRBJ2-7|14
CASSLEGSSYEQYF
TGTGCCAGCAGCTTAGAAGGGAGCTCCTACGAGCAGTACTTC
>TRBD1|.|TRBV6-6|TRBJ2-7|15
CASTLGDRTTYEQYF
TGTGCCAGCACTCTCGGGGACAGAACAACCTACGAGCAGTACTTC
>.|.|TRBV6-1|TRBJ2-5|13
CASSEGSRETQYF
TGTGCCAGCAGTGAAGGATCGAGAGAGACCCAGTACTTC
>.|.|TRBV5-1|TRBJ2-5|14
CASSATGPLRAQYF
TGCGCCAGCAGCGCCACCGGGCCCCTTAGGGCCCAGTACTTC
>.|.|TRBV9|TRBJ1-4|15
CASSGGTLGNEKLFF
TGTGCCAGCAGTGGAGGGACCTTGGGGAATGAAAAACTGTTTTTT
>TRBD1|.|TRBV19|TRBJ2-3|15
CASSRGTGLTDTQYF
TGTGCCAGTAGTAGAGGGACAGGGCTCACAGATACGCAGTATTTT
>TRBD1|.|TRBV6-6|TRBJ1-1|16
CASSQGQGLMNTEAFF
TGTGCCAGCAGCCAGGGACAGGGCCTCATGAACACTGAAGCTTTCTTT
>.|.|TRBV7-9|TRBJ2-7|12
CASSITAYEQYF
TGTGCCAGCAGCATCACAGCCTACGAGCAGTACTTC
>.|.|TRBV5-1|TRBJ2-1|15
CASRGTSSSVNEQFF
TGCGCCAGCAGAGGGACTTCTTCTTCAGTGAATGAGCAGTTCTTC
>.|.|TRBV4-1|TRBJ2-7|13
CASSQVSRDEQYF
TGCGCCAGCAGCCAAGTTTCCCGGGACGAGCAGTACTTC
>.|.|TRBV18|TRBJ2-3|16
CASSPRTETRTDTQYF
TGTGCCAGCTCACCTAGGACGGAAACCCGCACAGATACGCAGTATTTT
>TRBD1|.|TRBV5-1|TRBJ2-2|14
CASSLVQGGGELFF
TGCGCCAGCAGCTTGGTACAGGGGGGCGGGGAGCTGTTTTTT
>TRBD1|.|TRBV5-1|TRBJ1-5|13
CASSQGQGQPQHF
TGCGCCAGCAGCCAAGGACAGGGACAGCCCCAGCATTTT
>.|.|TRBV7-9|TRBJ2-3|13
CASSVGTSDTQYF
TGTGCCAGCAGCGTCGGGACTTCAGATACGCAGTATTTT
>TRBD1|.|TRBV6-5|TRBJ1-6|14
CASSTGGGNSPLHF
TGTGCCAGCAGTACAGGGGGCGGGAATTCACCCCTCCACTTT
>.|.|TRBV9|TRBJ2-1|18
CASSVAGAGQVFGDEQFF
TGTGCCAGCAGCGTAGCTGGGGCAGGGCAGGTTTTTGGGGATGAGCAGTTCTTC
>TRBD1|.|TRBV10-3|TRBJ2-7|14
CAIGATGSSYEQYF
TGTGCCATCGGGGCGACAGGGAGCTCCTACGAGCAGTACTTC
>TRBD1|.|TRBV18|TRBJ1-2|16
CASSPNPRQGSYGYTF
TGTGCCAGCTCACCTAACCCTCGACAGGGATCATATGGCTACACCTTC
>.|.|TRBV10-3|TRBJ1-1|11
CAIRQNTEAFF
TGTGCCATCCGACAGAACACTGAAGCTTTCTTT
>TRBD2|.|TRBV10-2|TRBJ2-1|14
CASSDLAGVAEQFF
TGCGCCAGCAGTGATTTAGCGGGAGTAGCTGAGCAGTTCTTC
>.|.|TRBV10-1|TRBJ2-7|12
CASSGSTYEQYF
TGCGCCAGCTCGGGTTCGACCTACGAGCAGTACTTC
>.|.|TRBV5-6|TRBJ1-1|16
CASSSLLRVGGTEAFF
TGTGCCAGCAGCTCGCTACTACGGGTAGGAGGCACTGAAGCTTTCTTT
>TRBD2|few|TRBV4-1|TRBJ2-3|17
CASSPQTSGGGGDTQYF
TGCGCCAGCAGTCCCCAGACTAGCGGGGGGGGCGGAGATACGCAGTATTTT
>.|.|TRBV28|TRBJ2-7|12
CASKAQTYEQYF
TGTGCCAGCAAAGCCCAGACATACGAGCAGTACTTC
>.|.|TRBV7-3|TRBJ1-2|14
CASSLTSGAGGYTF
TGTGCCAGCAGCTTAACGTCGGGGGCTGGAGGCTACACCTTC